Below, 25 T cell receptor beta chains from the same sample are listed, as sequenced in a study of Graves' ophthalmopathy and Graves' hyperthyroidism. RNA transcripts served as template for amplifying TCR beta CDR3 sequences. Investigators did first-round RT-PCR with HTBI primers, then second-round multiplex PCR. TCRdb redid the calling of the multiplex PCR reads with MiXCR, one entry per CDR3 protein. The data contain roughly 480,000 distinct CDR3 sequences, approximately 15% of them seen just once; the ten biggest clones take up over 7.5%. The sequencing input was blood. The receptors derive from a woman in her 30s with Graves' ophthalmopathy.

In this sample, this clonotype turned up many times. J is TRBJ2-7 and V is TRBV6-1; 7 bases map to TRBD1. V dropped 8 bases and J dropped 5; count of bases not matched to a gene: 12. Germline V gene data show CDR1 as MNHNS and CDR2 as SASEGT. The CDR3 length is 14 residues. DNA for the CDR3: TGTGCCAGCGAAAGACAGGGTCTTCTCCACGAGCAGTACTTC. Residues: CASERQGLLHEQYF.

In this sample, this clonotype turned up many times. This chain uses TRBV5-1 with TRBJ1-2, with a weak D call TRBD1 (6 bases). Germline V gene sequence: CDR1 SGHRS, CDR2 YFSETQ. The CDR3 consists of 14 residues. V was pared by 0 bases and J by 4 bases, with 10 bases between. Written as DNA, the CDR3 is TGCGCCAGCAGCTTGGCCGGACAGATCTATGGCTACACCTTC. Amino acids: CASSLAGQIYGYTF.

This clonotype was seen ten or more times. The genes are TRBV7-2 and TRBJ2-5, with D uncertain. The CDR3 loop spans 13 amino acids. V was clipped by 1 base and J by 7 bases, with 10 bases between them. Germline loops: CDR1 SGHTA, CDR2 FQGNSA. The CDR3 region has the DNA TGTGCCAGCAGCTTAGGGCCGGCGGCGACCCAGTACTTC. Residues: CASSLGPAATQYF.

This clonotype was recorded many times. V gene TRBV2 combines with J gene TRBJ1-2; D is unclear. Looked up from germline, CDR1 is SNHLY and CDR2 is FYNNEI. This CDR3 comprises 15 residues. The V and J ends lost 7 bases and 4 bases respectively, with 19 bases between them. The CDR3 here is CASNDPRAKFYGYTF. CDR3 bases: TGTGCCAGCAATGATCCCAGAGCAAAGTTCTATGGCTACACCTTC. Based on the CDR3 plus reference TRBV2 and TRBJ1-2, the full variable domain is EPEVTQTPSHQVTQMGQEVILRCVPISNHLYFYWYRQILGQKVEFLVSFYNNEISEKSEIFDDQFSVERPDGSNFTLKIRSTKLEDSAMYFCASNDPRAKFYGYTFGSGTRLTVV.

This clonotype occurred many times. This chain joins TRBV11-2 and TRBJ1-1; D might be TRBD1 (6 bases). This CDR3 has 12 residues. With 2 bases removed from V and 11 bases from J, the gap between germline ends came to 12 bases. CDR1 and CDR2 (germline): SGHAT, FQNNGV. Here the CDR3 reads CASSLMDSRAFF. CDR3 DNA sequence: TGTGCCAGCAGCTTAATGGACAGTCGTGCTTTCTTT.

The chain recombines TRBV30 with TRBJ2-7; possible D gene TRBD2, 5 bases. The CDR3 contains 13 residues. V dropped 0 bases and J dropped 3 bases, with 9 bases sitting between them. Germline lookup yields CDR1 GTSNPN and CDR2 SVGIG (reference sequence). The CDR3 protein is CAWSVRAYYEQYF. In DNA form, the CDR3 reads TGTGCCTGGAGTGTGCGGGCATACTACGAGCAGTACTTC.

The CDR3 loop is CSARVWGDASNQPQHF. In DNA, the CDR3 is TGCAGTGCTAGAGTTTGGGGGGACGCTAGCAATCAGCCCCAGCATTTT. The chain is built from TRBV20-1 and TRBJ1-5; tentatively, D is TRBD1 (5 bases). Deletions cut 1 base from V and 0 bases from J, with 13 bases between. CDR1 DFQATT and CDR2 SNEGSKA come from the germline V gene (reference sequence). The CDR3 loop spans 16 amino acids.

This clonotype was seen ten or more times. The V gene is TRBV12-5, the J gene TRBJ1-2; a weak D match, TRBD1 (6 bases). The germline V gene encodes CDR1 LGHNT and CDR2 FRNRAP. Trimming removed 5 bases at V and 7 bases at J, with 17 bases between. The length of the CDR3 is 14 residues. The CDR3 coding sequence is TGTGCTAGTGGTATGCAGGGGATCTGGCTTGGCTACACCTTC. It codes for CASGMQGIWLGYTF.

Note on this clonotype: At one of its ends the junction is not consistent with the germline gene, which may arise from a read error. This sequence joins TRBV11-2 and TRBJ2-7; 9 nucleotides match TRBD2. The V gene's germline CDR1 is SGHAT and CDR2 FQNNGV. CDR3 length: 16 amino acids. The CDR3 is CAGSPSTSGSTYEQYF. CDR3 DNA sequence: TGTGCCGGCAGCCCCAGCACTAGCGGGTCCACCTACGAGCAGTACTTC.

V is TRBV6-5 and J is TRBJ2-7, with a possible D match to TRBD1 (6 bases). The CDR3 is 17 residues long. CDR1 and CDR2 (germline): MNHEY, SVGAGI. The ends were cut back, 1 base at V and 3 bases at J, with 19 bases in the middle. The CDR3 is CASSYLVSTGSIYEQYF. The CDR3 nucleotides read TGTGCCAGCAGTTACTTAGTATCGACAGGTTCCATCTACGAGCAGTACTTC.

As to this clonotype: The conserved closing phenylalanine or tryptophan is absent in this CDR3, likely reflecting a read error. No DNA is shown, since the ends of the CDR3 on it are uncertain; the CDR3 is the one TCRdb lists. The chain has TRBV28 and TRBJ1-3. The CDR3 has 17 amino acids, counting both end residues. From germline, CDR1 is MDHEN and CDR2 SYDVKM. CDR3 sequence reads: CASSLPPLPFSGNTVYL.

The V and J genes are TRBV28 and TRBJ2-7; D gene uncertain. Germline CDR1 reads MDHEN; CDR2 reads SYDVKM. Trimming shortened V by 4 bases and J by 2 bases, and 18 bases separated the two germline ends. The CDR3 extends over 16 amino acids. The CDR3 sequence: CASSSILGALPYEQYF. The CDR3 DNA sequence: TGTGCCAGCAGTTCCATTTTGGGCGCATTGCCCTACGAGCAGTACTTC.

This clonotype was counted at least ten times. The rearrangement links TRBV19 to TRBJ2-5; D tentatively fits TRBD1 or TRBD2 (6 bases each). The CDR3 loop spans 13 amino acids. From germline, CDR1 is LNHDA and CDR2 SQIVND (reference sequence). V was pared by 7 bases and J by 3 bases, with 12 bases between. CDR3 protein: CASKGGLEETQYF. The CDR3 DNA sequence: TGTGCCAGTAAGGGGGGATTAGAAGAGACCCAGTACTTC.

Many counts were recorded for this clonotype. J is TRBJ1-6 and V is TRBV6-5; D not certain. Germline loops: CDR1 MNHEY, CDR2 SVGAGI. The CDR3 runs to 14 residues. Trimming removed 2 bases from V and 10 bases from J, with 12 bases in between. In DNA, the CDR3 is TGTGCCAGCAGTTACGACGGGCAAGGGTCACCCCTCCACTTT. Translation: CASSYDGQGSPLHF.

As for this clonotype: Just one base apart from a much larger clone, this may be a read error. The J gene is TRBJ1-5, the V gene TRBV28; D call uncertain. Trimming left V 5 bases short and J 7 bases short, with 12 bases between. The CDR3 spans 13 residues. The germline CDR1 and CDR2 sequences are MDHEN and SYDVKM. The CDR3 nucleotides are TGTGCCAGCAGTATCACTCGATGGCAGCCCCAGCATTTT. Protein product: CASSITRWQPQHF.

A few counts support this clonotype. J is TRBJ2-7 and V is TRBV4-1, with D uncertain. CDR3 length: 14 amino acids. V gave up 0 bases and J gave up 6 bases, with 12 bases separating them. CDR1 and CDR2 (germline): MGHRA, YSYEKL. This CDR3 reads CASSQETGLGEQYF. As DNA, the CDR3 is TGCGCCAGCAGCCAAGAAACCGGGTTGGGCGAGCAGTACTTC.

This clonotype was seen many times. The chain joins TRBV30 to TRBJ1-1; TRBD1 agrees at 8 bases. V lost 7 bases, J lost 11 bases, and 12 bases stayed unmatched. The CDR3 totals 12 residues. Germline V gene sequence: CDR1 GTSNPN, CDR2 SVGIG (reference sequence). CDR3 nucleotides: TGTGCCTTCTTAACCGGGACAGGACAGGCTTTCTTT. It yields the protein CAFLTGTGQAFF.

A note on this clonotype: A much larger clonotype is one base distant, so this may be a read error. V usage is TRBV28 and J usage is TRBJ2-7; 11 nucleotides line up with TRBD1. Per the germline V gene, CDR1 is MDHEN and CDR2 is SYDVKM. This CDR3 comprises 16 residues. The CDR3: CASRSGTGGFPYERYF. CDR3 bases: TGTGCCAGCAGGTCCGGGACAGGGGGTTTCCCCTACGAGCGGTACTTC.

This clonotype has at least ten counts. CDR3 nucleotides: TGTGCCAGCAGTCGTACGACTAGCGGAAGCTCCTACGAGCAGTACTTC. Translation gives CASSRTTSGSSYEQYF. This chain links TRBV6-2 or TRBV6-3 with TRBJ2-7; 9 nucleotides line up with TRBD2. CDR1 is MNHEY, CDR2 SVGEGT, per germline. J gave up 0 bases and V 5 bases, and 8 bases lay outside the gene matches. The CDR3 consists of 16 residues.

This clonotype was seen many times. The V call is TRBV12-3 or TRBV12-4, the J call TRBJ2-2, with 14 bases that match TRBD2. Trimming cost V 6 bases and J 6 bases; bases outside gene matches: 3. CDR3 length: 15 amino acids. CDR3 DNA: TGTGCCAGCAGCCTGACTAGCGGGAGGGCCGGGGAGCTGTTTTTT. Translation gives CASSLTSGRAGELFF.

Ten or more counts support this clonotype. The chain links TRBV2 to TRBJ1-2, with D unclear. The ends were cut back, 6 bases at V and 8 bases at J, with 7 bases in the middle. Germline V gene data show CDR1 as SNHLY and CDR2 as FYNNEI. The CDR3 has 10 amino acids. CDR3 coding DNA: TGTGCCAGCAGCGCCTCGGGCTACACCTTC. Its protein product is CASSASGYTF. Full variable domain (remainder filled in from reference TRBV2 and TRBJ1-2): EPEVTQTPSHQVTQMGQEVILRCVPISNHLYFYWYRQILGQKVEFLVSFYNNEISEKSEIFDDQFSVERPDGSNFTLKIRSTKLEDSAMYFCASSASGYTFGSGTRLTVV.

V and J are TRBV4-2 and TRBJ1-1, with D possibly being TRBD1 (5 bases). The CDR3 sequence is 19 residues long. Trimming left V 0 bases short and J 5 bases short, with 25 bases between. CDR1 is LGHNA and CDR2 is YNFKEQ in the germline V gene. The CDR3, as DNA: TGTGCCAGCAGCCAAGATGCCGGGCAGGGTAATTTTTTGGGGACTGAAGCTTTCTTT. Translation: CASSQDAGQGNFLGTEAFF.

Many counts were recorded for this clonotype. This chain links TRBV2 with TRBJ1-6; TRBD1 matches 12 bases. V was pared by 10 bases and J by 10 bases, with 11 bases of the junction left unmatched. CDR1 and CDR2 (germline): SNHLY, FYNNEI. The CDR3 runs 15 residues. CDR3 sequence reads: CATTRTGTGGSPLHF. CDR3 coding DNA: TGTGCCACCACTCGGACCGGGACAGGGGGCTCACCCCTCCACTTT.

This clonotype was observed at least ten times. The chain is built from TRBV12-3 or TRBV12-4 and TRBJ1-5; 7 bases are shared with TRBD1. V lost 6 bases to trimming and J lost 0 bases; unmatched junction nucleotides: 5. The CDR3 runs 15 residues. Written as DNA, the CDR3 is TGTGCCAGCAGGGCAGACAGGGCTAGCAATCAGCCCCAGCATTTT. It encodes CASRADRASNQPQHF.

This clonotype showed up many times. The junction shows a germline mismatch at one end, possibly a read error. The chain joins TRBV6-1 to TRBJ1-5, with 7 positions matching TRBD1. This CDR3 region has 15 residues. Germline assignment: CDR1 MNHNS and CDR2 SASEGT. In DNA, the CDR3 is TGTGCCAGCAGTGAATGGGGGACAGATAATCAACCCCAGCATTTT. Protein: CASSEWGTDNQPQHF.